This TCR beta chain was documented in a study of shared clonotypes between healthy human individuals (dated by TCRdb to 2018 to 2021). Regarding the research as a whole: A couple of women and a few men aged 18 to 49 years were included in the cohort. For each donor, CD4 naive and CD4 memory were each given three plates, CD8 naive was given two plates, and CD8 memory was given one plate. Blood TCR repertoires of about 5 healthy adults were deeply sequenced to estimate repertoire size and the extent of clonotype sharing between individuals. Different laboratories and diverse techniques were used to prepare libraries and sequence TCR repertoires, to increase sequencing depth and limit assay-specific biases. Between about 0.85 and 10 billion PBMCs per donor were obtained by leukapheresis. What the authors observed across the whole study: Across a handful of donors, about 5% of naive CD4, more than 3% of naive CD8, approximately 2.5% of memory CD4, and roughly 0.41% of memory CD8 clonotypes were shared. Pairwise subsampling led to the expectation that sequencing depth would affect the degree of clonotype sharing among donors. Even with the large sequencing depth, rarefaction of the sorted-subset datasets indicated that sequencing was incomplete. Naive subsets generally had larger estimated clonotype richness than memory subsets did. Sampling was restricted to blood, and TCR repertoires in tissue are likely to differ from TCR repertoires in blood. Higher generation probabilities were observed for clonotypes shared by all four sorted-subset donors than for non-shared clonotypes. Because the study included only a small number of donors, the genetic and exposure-history diversity represented was limited.

CD8 naive samples consisted of CD45RO-negative cells that were positively selected for CCR7, yielding a CD45RA+CCR7+ population without TemRA cells. Healthy HIV-negative adults with no recently reported acute infections or vaccinations were included as donors. All donors were Caucasian adults living in Nashville, Tennessee, USA. Blood was obtained by leukapheresis, after which PBMCs were separated by Ficoll-Histopaque density gradient centrifugation and cryopreserved in liquid nitrogen vapor phase. Analytical flow cytometry was used to check the purity and quantity of each magnetically sorted T cell population. From each sorted fraction, genomic DNA was isolated and quantified by UV absorbance on a Nanodrop 2000c. A word on this clone: No antigen is known for it. The input lacks base qualities; no much larger clone sits a single base away.

TCR CDR3 regions were amplified from genomic DNA by multiplex PCR using the deep immunoSEQ assay. Extracted genomic DNA from each cell subset was spread evenly across all wells of several immunoSEQ 96-well plates, with each plate serving as a replicate. For sorted subsets, around 200 ng genomic DNA, equal to approximately 30,000 T cell genomes, was loaded into each replicate PCR. The purified libraries were quantified using a Qubit 3.0 fluorometer, sized with a Bioanalyzer 2100, and then quantified again using the KAPA Library Quantification kit. Each immunoSEQ 96-well plate was sequenced on its own single-read 150-cycle Illumina NextSeq 550 flow cell. The authors' pipeline ran thus. Because the immunoSEQ output included only junctional sequences and no quality scores, the filtering could not be the same as the filtering used for full-length reads. To assign V/J genes and CDR3, sequences were annotated against IMGT germline references using PyIR, a Python wrapper for IgBLAST v1.9. Reads were filtered out if the reads had weak V/J assignments (E-value above 1e-6), no CDR3, stop codons, out-of-frame junctions, or ambiguous translated residues. V3J clonotypes were defined as sequences sharing an identical inferred V gene, J gene, and CDR3 amino acid sequence. To compute the percentage overlap between repertoires, the number of shared unique clonotypes was divided by the size of the smaller repertoire. RTK rarefaction, the Chao1 estimator, and Recon v2.1 estimates of unobserved clonotypes were used to assess repertoire richness. Generation probabilities for all TCRbeta clonotypes obtained by the gDNA method from a handful of donors were computed using OLGA. The table was pulled from immuneACCESS by TCRdb, which kept in-frame rearrangements only. Such tables lose some clones; where checked, under half of the loss comes from unresolved V genes, and the rest has no known cause. The V and J calls and clone size come from that table; D and trimming were worked out from the DNA. This sample gives around 1.9 million clones in total; about 93% of them show up just once. 1.5% to 2% of the sample goes to the ten largest clones.

Reading from cysteine to phenylalanine, the CDR3 counts 15 amino acids. Here the CDR3 DNA is all that survives: 45 bases in frame from base 1. Based on the germline V gene, the CDR1 and CDR2 sequences are LGHNA and YSLEER. The V end gives up 5 bases and the J end 5 bases, leaving 7 bases in the junction not matched to a gene. The chain couples TRBV4-3 to TRBJ2-5; TRBD1 aligns with 11 central bases. Sequencing was carried out using naive CD8+ T cells from PBMCs. Sample cell subset or site, as interpreted from the label and publication: CD45RA+CCR7+. The sequence was collected from a man aged 18 to 30 in good health. Some clones in this sample may be carry-over from other donors' samples. The DNA reads TGCGCCAGCAGCGCGCGGACAGGGGGCCGGGAGACCCAGTACTTC. Translated, it gives CASSARTGGRETQYF.